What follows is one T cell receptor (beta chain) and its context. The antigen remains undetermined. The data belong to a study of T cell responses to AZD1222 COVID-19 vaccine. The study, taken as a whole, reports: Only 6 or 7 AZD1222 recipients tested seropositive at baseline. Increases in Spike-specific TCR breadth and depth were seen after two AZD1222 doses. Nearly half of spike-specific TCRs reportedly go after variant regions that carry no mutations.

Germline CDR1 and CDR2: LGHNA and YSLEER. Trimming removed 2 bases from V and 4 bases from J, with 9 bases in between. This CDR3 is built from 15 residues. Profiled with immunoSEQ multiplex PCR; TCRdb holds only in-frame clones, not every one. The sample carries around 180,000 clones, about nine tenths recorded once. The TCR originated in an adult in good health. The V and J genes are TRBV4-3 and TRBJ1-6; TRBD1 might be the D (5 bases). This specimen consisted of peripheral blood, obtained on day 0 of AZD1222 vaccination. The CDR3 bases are TGCGCCAGCAGCCAATGGGGACTTTATAATTCACCCCTCCACTTT. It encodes CASSQWGLYNSPLHF.